The 10 T cell receptor beta chains in this list originate from one sample, sequenced in a study of Ad26.COV2.S vaccination and SARS-CoV-2 variants. As for treatment: some 20 received Ad26.COV2.S at low or high dose, single or two shots; five or six received placebo; per-sample allocation not given. Samples analyzed were those drawn on day 63 after the first vaccine or placebo injection. TCRdb's table, derived via immunoSEQ multiplex PCR, lists solely in-frame clones and lacks some. The table lists some 500,000 clones, 75% to 90% of them singletons. The sequences come from peripheral blood, collected in a trial of Ad26.COV2.S vaccine versus placebo. The receptors come from a person between 18 and 65 years old who received the Ad26.COV2.S COVID-19 vaccine or a placebo.

This chain links TRBV18 with TRBJ2-7; the match to TRBD1 covers 7 bases. The junction had 13 bases not matched to a gene; V was cut back by 5 bases and J by 6 bases. The CDR3 has 15 amino acids. Per germline, CDR1 KGHSH and CDR2 LQKENI. CDR3 DNA: TGTGCCAGCTCAGCGGCCGGGACAGCCCGCGGCGAGCAGTACGTC. Translation gives CASSAAGTARGEQYV.

V is TRBV30 and J is TRBJ2-1; D may correspond to TRBD1 or TRBD2 (5 bases each). The CDR3 totals 16 residues. Germline values: CDR1 GTSNPN, CDR2 SVGIG (reference sequence). V lost 0 bases, J lost 9 bases, and 21 bases lay in between. Here the CDR3 DNA reads TGTGCCTGGAGTGTGTTCGGGGCTAGATCCCTTCCTGAGCAGTTCTTC. It encodes CAWSVFGARSLPEQFF.

V gene TRBV7-3 combines with J gene TRBJ2-3, with 14 bases fitting TRBD2. V dropped 4 bases and J dropped 3; count of bases not matched to a gene: 3. Looked up from germline, CDR1 is SGHTA and CDR2 is FQGTGA. This CDR3 is 16 amino acids long. The CDR3: CASSSGTSGGTDTQYF. For the CDR3, the DNA is TGTGCCAGCAGCTCCGGGACTAGCGGGGGTACAGATACGCAGTATTTT.

The chain combines TRBV20-1 with TRBJ1-1, with D unresolved. The germline gives CDR1 DFQATT, CDR2 SNEGSKA (reference sequence). CDR3 length equals 12 residues. V lost 3 bases and J 7 bases, leaving 12 bases between the germline ends. The chain's CDR3 is CSASVSSGEAFF. The CDR3 coding sequence is TGCAGTGCTAGTGTCAGCTCCGGTGAAGCTTTCTTT.

The gene calls are TRBV9 and TRBJ2-2; D unresolved. CDR1 and CDR2 (germline): SGDLS, YYNGEE. CDR3 size: 14 residues. Trimming shortened V by 0 bases and J by 6 bases, and 9 bases separated the two germline ends. CDR3 sequence: CASSVGVGAGELFF. Here the CDR3 DNA reads TGTGCCAGCAGCGTAGGGGTTGGTGCCGGGGAGCTGTTTTTT.

V is TRBV5-6 and J is TRBJ1-2, with 8 bases aligning to TRBD1. The CDR3 has 14 residues. With 4 bases clipped from V and 8 bases from J, the junction kept 10 bases outside the gene matches. Germline-derived CDR1 and CDR2 are SGHDT and YYEEEE. CDR3 residues: CASSEKGQVEGYTF. In DNA, the CDR3 is TGTGCCAGCAGCGAGAAGGGACAGGTGGAGGGCTACACCTTC.

This clone was detected once. The CDR3 loop is CATSDLRGGRETQYF. The CDR3 region has the DNA TGTGCCACCAGTGATTTGAGAGGGGGCAGGGAGACCCAGTACTTC. The chain combines TRBV24-1 with TRBJ2-5; 7 nucleotides agree with TRBD1. Germline trimming cut 0 bases from V and 5 bases from J; bases unmatched to any gene: 5. CDR1 and CDR2 (germline): KGHDR, SFDVKD. CDR3 length: 15 residues.

The chain is built from TRBV6-5 and TRBJ2-2; D gene uncertain. Per the germline V gene, CDR1 is MNHEY and CDR2 is SVGAGI. The CDR3 is 13 amino acids. Trimming shortened V by 7 bases and J by 5 bases, and 11 bases separated the two germline ends. CDR3 residues: CASTYRTTGELFF. The CDR3 DNA sequence: TGTGCCAGCACCTATAGAACAACCGGGGAGCTGTTTTTT.

The chain combines TRBV11-3 with TRBJ1-4; D may be TRBD1 (6 bases). CDR1 and CDR2 from the germline V gene are SGHNT and YENEEA. The CDR3 has 15 amino acids. V gave up 5 bases and J gave up 5 bases, with 15 bases separating them. The CDR3 spells CASSPPGESNEKLFF. The CDR3 DNA is TGTGCCAGCAGCCCCCCAGGGGAATCGAATGAAAAACTGTTTTTT.

The chain links TRBV5-1 to TRBJ2-1, with 12 positions matching TRBD2. Germline values: CDR1 SGHRS, CDR2 YFSETQ. Germline trimming cut 6 bases from V and 9 bases from J; bases unmatched to any gene: 7. The CDR3 spans 14 residues. The CDR3 protein is CASTSGGAFGEQFF. The CDR3 nucleotides are TGCGCCAGCACTAGCGGGGGGGCATTCGGTGAGCAGTTCTTC.